This T cell receptor (beta chain) was recorded in a study of blood T cell repertoires in COVID-19. Overall study context: Samples came from the United States, Italy and Spain, spanning acute and convalescent COVID-19.

Source study methods: By means of reference gene primer amplification, nucleated cell counts were estimated. Clones were sequenced by immunoSEQ multiplex PCR, and TCRdb holds only the in-frame ones, with some missing. V, J and clone size derive from that table, while D and trimming were established from the DNA sequence. The sample lists about 67,000 clones; over 70% were seen once. Trimming pared 5 bases from V and 5 bases from J, leaving 6 bases between. The CDR3 has 11 residues. Germline CDR1 and CDR2: SGHTA and FQGTGA. The chain is built from TRBV7-3 and TRBJ1-1, with TRBD1 as a possible D gene (5 bases). This TCR was sampled from a man over 45 with active COVID-19. Sequenced sample: peripheral blood. The CDR3 nucleotides are TGTGCCAGCAGCGGGGGGACTGAAGCTTTCTTT. As protein: CASSGGTEAFF.